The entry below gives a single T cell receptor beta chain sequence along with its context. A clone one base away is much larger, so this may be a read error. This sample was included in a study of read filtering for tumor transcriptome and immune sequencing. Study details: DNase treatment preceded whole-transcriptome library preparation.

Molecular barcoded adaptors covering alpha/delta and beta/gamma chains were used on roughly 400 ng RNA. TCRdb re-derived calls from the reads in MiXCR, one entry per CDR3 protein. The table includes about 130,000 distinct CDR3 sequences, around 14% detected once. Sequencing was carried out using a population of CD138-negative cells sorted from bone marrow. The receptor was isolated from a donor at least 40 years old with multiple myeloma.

The CDR3 sequence is CASSPGGGRSTGELFF. The CDR3 DNA sequence: TGTGCCAGCAGTCCAGGGGGGGGGCGCAGCACCGGGGAGCTGTTTTTT. V gene TRBV7-2 combines with J gene TRBJ2-2; TRBD1 or TRBD2 may be the D gene (7 bases each). Germline CDR1 and CDR2: SGHTA and FQGNSA. Trimming took off 6 bases at V and 4 bases at J, with 18 bases between the two ends. CDR3 size: 16 residues.